Below are 21 T cell receptor beta chains sequenced from a single sample in a study of cytomegalovirus exposure and HLA in healthy donors (TCRdb year 2017). Receptor amplification or capture employed the immunoSEQ multiplex PCR assay. The multiplex PCR relied on a mix of 60 forward primers for TCR Vbeta segments and 13 reverse primers for TCR Jbeta segments. Imported from immuneACCESS, the table was reduced by TCRdb to in-frame sequences with V and J called. These copies leave out some clones; in studies compared against another copy, an unresolved V gene accounts for under half, and the cause of the remainder is not known. The sample records about 190,000 clones, 79% of which are singletons. The top ten hold 1.5% to 2% of the sample. Source material: PBMCs. Source of these receptors: a woman younger than 30 in good health and CMV-seronegative.

J is TRBJ1-2 and V is TRBV27; maybe TRBD1 (6 bases). Trimming took off 5 bases at V and 4 bases at J, with 14 bases between the two ends. Germline V gene sequence: CDR1 MNHEY, CDR2 SMNVEV (reference sequence). This CDR3 spans 14 amino acids. As DNA, the CDR3 is TGTGCCAGCAGTCCGCGCAGGGGCGGCTATGGCTACACCTTC. It specifies CASSPRRGGYGYTF.

This chain connects TRBV2 to TRBJ2-2; no clear D gene. The V gene's germline CDR1 is SNHLY and CDR2 FYNNEI. V lost 5 bases, J lost 3 bases, and 4 bases lay in between. This CDR3 has 12 residues. The CDR3 DNA follows: TGTGCCAGCAGTCCGGACACCGGGGAGCTGTTTTTT. Translated, it gives CASSPDTGELFF.

This clone was observed a few times. This sequence joins TRBV13 and TRBJ2-1; the match to TRBD2 covers 12 bases. The trim removed 6 bases at V and 7 bases at J, leaving 16 bases unmatched. The CDR3 is 18 residues long. The V gene's germline CDR1 is PRHDT and CDR2 FYEKMQ (reference sequence). CDR3 DNA: TGTGCCAGCAGTAGTACCGAACCTAGCGGGAGGGCCGGTAATGAGCAGTTCTTC. It is translated as CASSSTEPSGRAGNEQFF.

V usage is TRBV10-3 and J usage is TRBJ2-3; 10 bases are a match to TRBD2. V shed 3 bases, J shed 9 bases, and the junction held 9 bases outside the gene matches. Germline CDR1 is ENHRY and CDR2 is SYGVKD. The CDR3 is 15 amino acids. The DNA for the CDR3 is TGTGCCATCAGTGAAGCGGGAGGGAGGGGGAAGACGCAGTATTTT. Protein product: CAISEAGGRGKTQYF.

The chain carries TRBV9 and TRBJ1-5; TRBD1 is a possible D gene (5 bases). Looked up from germline, CDR1 is SGDLS and CDR2 is YYNGEE. The CDR3 extends over 15 amino acids. Trimming removed 0 bases at V and 0 bases at J, with 7 bases between. CDR3 sequence reads: CASSVGQLSNQPQHF. The DNA for the CDR3 is TGTGCCAGCAGCGTAGGACAGCTTAGCAATCAGCCCCAGCATTTT.

The chain recombines TRBV29-1 with TRBJ2-5, with D maybe TRBD2 (7 bases). Trimming took 7 bases from V and 3 from J, leaving 21 bases between them. CDR1 is SQVTM and CDR2 is ANQGSEA in the germline V gene. This CDR3 spans 15 amino acids. The CDR3 region is CSGGGWRGGKETQYF. The CDR3 nucleotides are TGCAGCGGGGGAGGGTGGAGGGGGGGAAAAGAGACCCAGTACTTC.

This chain uses TRBV5-1 with TRBJ1-2; D is perhaps TRBD1 (6 bases). There are 14 residues in the CDR3. The V gene's germline CDR1 is SGHRS and CDR2 YFSETQ. V was pared by 0 bases and J by 5 bases, with 11 bases between. The CDR3 DNA is TGCGCCAGCAGCTTGGAGGACAGCGCGTATGGCTACACCTTC. It translates to CASSLEDSAYGYTF.

The chain employs TRBV19 and TRBJ2-7; D gene ambiguous. Trimming left V 5 bases short and J 4 bases short, with 12 bases between. CDR1 is LNHDA and CDR2 is SQIVND in the germline V gene (reference sequence). The CDR3 contains 13 residues. CDR3 amino acids: CASSQAGRYEQYF. CDR3 bases: TGTGCCAGTAGTCAGGCAGGAAGGTACGAGCAGTACTTC.

The chain is built from TRBV7-8 and TRBJ2-1, with D perhaps matching TRBD1 (6 bases). Deletions cut 5 bases from V and 0 bases from J, with 11 bases between. Germline-derived CDR1 and CDR2 are SGHVS and FQNEAQ. This CDR3 is built from 15 residues. The chain's CDR3 is CASSQTGGSYNEQFF. In DNA form, the CDR3 reads TGTGCCAGCAGCCAGACAGGCGGCTCCTACAATGAGCAGTTCTTC.

The rearrangement links TRBV6-5 to TRBJ1-5; maybe TRBD1 (5 bases). This CDR3 is 14 amino acids long. The V gene lost 3 bases and the J gene lost 2 bases, with 8 bases spanning the gap. CDR1 is MNHEY, CDR2 SVGAGI, per germline. Here the CDR3 reads CASSYRGGNQPQHF. CDR3 sequence (DNA): TGTGCCAGCAGTTATCGGGGGGGCAATCAGCCCCAGCATTTT.

The rearrangement uses TRBV7-8 and TRBJ2-1; 8 bases are shared with TRBD2. The junction had 5 bases not matched to a gene; V was cut back by 4 bases and J by 6 bases. The CDR3 contains 14 residues. Germline values: CDR1 SGHVS, CDR2 FQNEAQ. CDR3 protein: CASSSGTRRNEQFF. The CDR3, as DNA: TGTGCCAGCAGCTCCGGGACTAGACGCAATGAGCAGTTCTTC.

This chain connects TRBV7-9 to TRBJ1-6, with 7 bases that match TRBD1. CDR3 length: 18 residues. CDR1 is SEHNR and CDR2 is FQNEAQ in the germline V gene (reference sequence). V trimming: 2 bases; J trimming: 0 bases; junction bases outside the gene matches: 7. The CDR3 is CASSLTGAFSSYNSPLHF. The CDR3 region has the DNA TGTGCCAGCAGCTTAACAGGGGCCTTTAGCTCCTATAATTCACCCCTCCACTTT.

A word on this clone: This sample includes further DNA sequences coding for the same CDR3. This sequence joins TRBV19 and TRBJ2-6; the D is unclear. The length of the CDR3 is 14 residues. V gave up 3 bases and J gave up 0 bases, with 3 bases separating them. Germline V gene sequence: CDR1 LNHDA, CDR2 SQIVND (reference sequence). The DNA for the CDR3 is TGTGCCAGTAGTATTAACTCTGGGGCCAACGTCCTGACTTTC. Its protein product is CASSINSGANVLTF.

This clone occurred a few times. The chain employs TRBV5-4 and TRBJ2-3; the match to TRBD2 covers 9 bases. Per the germline V gene, CDR1 is SGHNT and CDR2 is YYREEE (reference sequence). This CDR3 region has 14 residues. V dropped 3 bases and J dropped 5; count of bases not matched to a gene: 4. CDR3 protein: CASSSGLALDTQYF. The CDR3 region has the DNA TGTGCCAGCAGCTCCGGACTAGCGTTAGATACGCAGTATTTT.

In DNA, the CDR3 is TGTGCCAGCAGCAAGTTGGGGCCGGGCACTGAAGCTTTCTTT. Translated: CASSKLGPGTEAFF. The V gene is TRBV21-1, the J gene TRBJ1-1; the D segment call TRBD1 is taken from the table without a DNA check. TRBV21-1 is noted as a pseudogene. This CDR3 region has 14 residues.

The V call is TRBV28, the J call TRBJ1-6; D perhaps matches TRBD1 (6 bases). CDR3 size: 14 residues. Germline V gives CDR1 MDHEN, CDR2 SYDVKM. The V and J ends lost 3 bases and 9 bases respectively, with 12 bases between them. CDR3 sequence: CASSLNREFSPLHF. DNA of the CDR3: TGTGCCAGCAGTTTGAACAGGGAGTTTTCACCCCTCCACTTT.

The V call is TRBV29-1, the J call TRBJ2-1; TRBD2 matches 8 bases. Trimming at V came to 2 bases and at J to 7 bases, leaving 4 bases not matched to a gene. Germline CDR1 and CDR2: SQVTM and ANQGSEA. This CDR3 comprises 13 residues. The CDR3 sequence is CSVELTSENEQFF. The CDR3 bases are TGCAGCGTTGAACTGACTAGCGAAAATGAGCAGTTCTTC.

The chain combines TRBV5-1 with TRBJ2-3; TRBD2 aligns across 11 bases. Per germline, CDR1 SGHRS and CDR2 YFSETQ. The CDR3 is 15 residues long. V lost 4 bases to trimming and J lost 3 bases; unmatched junction nucleotides: 4. Here the CDR3 DNA reads TGCGCCAGCAGCATGCGGACTAGCGGGACAGATACGCAGTATTTT. Translating gives CASSMRTSGTDTQYF.

The chain carries TRBV7-3 and TRBJ2-5, with 8 bases identical to TRBD1. Germline assignment: CDR1 SGHTA and CDR2 FQGTGA. This CDR3 spans 17 amino acids. V was clipped by 5 bases and J by 5 bases; unmatched bases: 16. CDR3 in DNA: TGTGCCAGCAGCCCCCCTCCGGCCCAGGGGGCTGCTGAGACCCAGTACTTC. Translated: CASSPPPAQGAAETQYF.

The chain couples TRBV7-9 to TRBJ1-3, with 10 positions matching TRBD1. Per germline, CDR1 SEHNR and CDR2 FQNEAQ (reference sequence). The CDR3 totals 16 residues. Trimming took 5 bases from V and 2 from J; bases not matched to a gene: 6. The DNA for the CDR3 is TGTGCCAGCAGCCAACATGGGACAGGGGCTGGAAACACCATATATTTT. This sequence encodes CASSQHGTGAGNTIYF.

V and J are TRBV28 and TRBJ1-2; possibly TRBD1 for D (6 bases). Germline V gives CDR1 MDHEN, CDR2 SYDVKM. The CDR3 runs to 15 residues. V lost 10 bases to trimming and J lost 8 bases, with 26 bases between them. The CDR3 is CAILPGGLVRLGYTF. As DNA, the CDR3 is TGTGCCATCCTACCCGGGGGGCTTGTTCGTCTCGGCTACACCTTC.